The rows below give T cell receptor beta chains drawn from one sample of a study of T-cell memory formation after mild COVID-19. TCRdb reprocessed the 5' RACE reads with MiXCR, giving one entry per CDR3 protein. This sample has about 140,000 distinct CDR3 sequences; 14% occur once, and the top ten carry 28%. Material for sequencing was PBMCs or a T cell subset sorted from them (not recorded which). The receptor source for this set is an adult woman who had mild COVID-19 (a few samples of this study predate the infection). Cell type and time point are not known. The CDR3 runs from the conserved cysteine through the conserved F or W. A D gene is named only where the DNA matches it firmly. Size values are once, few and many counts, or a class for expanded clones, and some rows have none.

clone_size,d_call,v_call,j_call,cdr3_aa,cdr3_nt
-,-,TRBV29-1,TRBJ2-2,CSVDKGIGELFF,TGCAGCGTTGATAAGGGGATCGGGGAGCTGTTTTTT
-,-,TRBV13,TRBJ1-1,CASSESQGEGTEAFF,TGTGCCAGCAGCGAATCACAGGGAGAGGGCACTGAAGCTTTCTTT
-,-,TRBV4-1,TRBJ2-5,CASSQDWQIAETQYF,TGCGCCAGCAGCCAAGATTGGCAGATCGCGGAGACCCAGTACTTC
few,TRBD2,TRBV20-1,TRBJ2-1,CSARDEGLVVYNEQFF,TGCAGTGCTAGAGATGAGGGACTAGTGGTGTACAATGAGCAGTTCTTC
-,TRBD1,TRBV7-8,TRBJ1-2,CASSFGQGDLVYGYTF,TGTGCCAGCAGCTTCGGACAGGGAGATCTGGTCTATGGCTACACCTTC
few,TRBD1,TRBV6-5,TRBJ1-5,CASSWDSSPNQPQHF,TGTGCCAGCAGTTGGGACAGCAGTCCTAATCAGCCCCAGCATTTT
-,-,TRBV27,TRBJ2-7,CASSLGVAHEQYF,TGTGCCAGCAGTTTAGGAGTGGCACACGAGCAGTACTTC
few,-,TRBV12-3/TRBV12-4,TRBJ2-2,CASSLAWNPGELFF,TGTGCCAGCAGTTTAGCCTGGAATCCCGGGGAGCTGTTTTTT
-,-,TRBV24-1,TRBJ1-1,CATSASLGTEAFF,TGTGCCACCAGTGCGTCCCTGGGCACTGAAGCTTTCTTT
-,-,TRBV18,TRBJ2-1,CASSPPLRGDEQFF,TGTGCCAGCTCACCACCCCTCAGGGGAGATGAGCAGTTCTTC
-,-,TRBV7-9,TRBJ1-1,CASSSSWDLNTEAFF,TGTGCCAGCAGCTCGTCGTGGGACCTGAACACTGAAGCTTTCTTT
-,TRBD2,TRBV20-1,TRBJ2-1,CSATAYEREVDEQFF,TGCAGTGCCACCGCGTATGAGCGGGAAGTTGATGAGCAGTTCTTC
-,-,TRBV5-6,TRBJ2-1,CASSPGLLQHEQFF,TGTGCCAGCAGCCCGGGACTCCTGCAGCATGAGCAGTTCTTC
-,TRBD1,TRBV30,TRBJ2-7,CAWGAGTGDEQYF,TGTGCCTGGGGAGCCGGGACAGGGGATGAGCAGTACTTC
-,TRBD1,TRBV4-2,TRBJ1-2,CASSLDPGQVVCGYTF,TGTGCCAGCAGCCTAGACCCGGGACAGGTCGTGTGCGGCTACACCTTC
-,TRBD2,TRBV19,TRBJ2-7,CASGLAGTFYEQYF,TGTGCCAGTGGGCTAGCGGGGACCTTCTACGAGCAGTACTTC
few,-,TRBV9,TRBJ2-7,CASSEGGTYEQYF,TGTGCCAGCAGCGAGGGGGGGACCTACGAGCAGTACTTC
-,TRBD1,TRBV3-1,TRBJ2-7,CASSQGQGYEQYF,TGTGCCAGCAGCCAAGGACAGGGCTACGAGCAGTACTTC
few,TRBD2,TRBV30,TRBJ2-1,CAWMGGSSYNEQFF,TGTGCCTGGATGGGGGGGAGCTCCTACAATGAGCAGTTCTTC
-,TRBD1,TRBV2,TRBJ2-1,CASRIPGTGLNNEQFF,TGTGCCAGCAGGATTCCCGGGACAGGGCTTAACAATGAGCAGTTCTTC
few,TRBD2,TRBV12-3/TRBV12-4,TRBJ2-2,CASSRKTSGSRTGELFF,TGTGCCAGCAGCCGAAAAACTAGCGGGAGTCGCACCGGGGAGCTGTTTTTT
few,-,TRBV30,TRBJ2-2,CAWSSYTGELFF,TGTGCCTGGAGTTCATACACCGGGGAGCTGTTTTTT
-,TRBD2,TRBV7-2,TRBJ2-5,CASSPVLAGRETQYF,TGTGCCAGCAGCCCAGTACTAGCGGGGAGGGAGACCCAGTACTTC
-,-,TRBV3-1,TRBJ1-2,CASSQGDSPPAYGYTF,TGTGCCAGCAGCCAAGGAGACAGTCCCCCCGCCTATGGCTACACCTTC
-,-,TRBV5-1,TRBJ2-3,CASSLAEETDTQYF,TGCGCCAGCAGCTTGGCCGAGGAGACAGATACGCAGTATTTT
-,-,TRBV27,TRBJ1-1,CASRVPGFVNTEAFF,TGTGCCAGCAGAGTTCCAGGATTCGTGAACACTGAAGCTTTCTTT
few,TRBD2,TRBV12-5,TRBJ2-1,CASGLISGSGQFF,TGTGCTAGTGGTTTGATTAGCGGGAGTGGACAGTTCTTC
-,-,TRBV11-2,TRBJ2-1,CASSLTRTNNEQFF,TGTGCCAGCAGCTTAACGAGGACCAACAATGAGCAGTTCTTC
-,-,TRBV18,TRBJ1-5,CASSPPSEGNQPQHF,TGTGCCAGCTCACCACCGTCCGAGGGTAATCAGCCCCAGCATTTT
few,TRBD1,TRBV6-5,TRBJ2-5,CASSYSDRKTQYF,TGTGCCAGCAGTTACTCGGACAGGAAGACCCAGTACTTC
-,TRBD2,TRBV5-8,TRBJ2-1,CASSFWSSGGAQSYNEQFF,TGTGCCAGCAGCTTCTGGTCTAGCGGGGGGGCCCAATCCTACAATGAGCAGTTCTTC
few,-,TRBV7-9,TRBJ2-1,CASSLVGAGADLAEQFF,TGTGCCAGCAGCTTAGTAGGTGCAGGGGCTGATCTCGCTGAGCAGTTCTTC
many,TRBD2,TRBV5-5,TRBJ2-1,CASNGLAVYNEQFF,TGTGCCAGCAACGGACTAGCGGTCTACAATGAGCAGTTCTTC
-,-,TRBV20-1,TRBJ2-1,CSAREQGNEQFF,TGCAGTGCTAGAGAACAGGGCAATGAGCAGTTCTTC
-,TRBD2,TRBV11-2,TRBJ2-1,CASSLGIAGAAFDEQFF,TGTGCCAGCAGCTTGGGAATAGCGGGAGCCGCTTTCGATGAGCAGTTCTTC
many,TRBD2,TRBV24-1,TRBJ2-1,CATSDFASGRTSSSYNEQFF,TGTGCCACCAGTGATTTCGCTAGCGGGAGGACGTCCAGCTCCTACAATGAGCAGTTCTTC
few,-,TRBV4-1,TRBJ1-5,CASSQRASWQPQHF,TGCGCCAGCAGCCAACGGGCCAGCTGGCAGCCCCAGCATTTT
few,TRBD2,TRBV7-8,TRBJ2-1,CASSPTRAGVGYNEQFF,TGTGCCAGCAGCCCCACTCGAGCGGGAGTCGGGTACAATGAGCAGTTCTTC
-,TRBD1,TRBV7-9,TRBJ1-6,CASSLTLAGTENSPLHF,TGTGCCAGCAGCTTAACTCTGGCCGGGACAGAAAATTCACCCCTCCACTTT
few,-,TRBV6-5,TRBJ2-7,CASSYSAGSNEQYF,TGTGCCAGCAGTTACTCAGCAGGGAGCAACGAGCAGTACTTC
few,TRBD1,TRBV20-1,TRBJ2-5,CSARQTGKETQYF,TGCAGTGCTAGGCAGACAGGGAAAGAGACCCAGTACTTC
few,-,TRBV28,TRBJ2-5,CASSPPSGETQYF,TGTGCCAGCAGTCCGCCCTCAGGGGAGACCCAGTACTTC
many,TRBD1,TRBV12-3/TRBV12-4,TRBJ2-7,CASSPRGQGFYEQYF,TGTGCCAGCAGTCCCAGGGGACAGGGTTTCTACGAGCAGTACTTC
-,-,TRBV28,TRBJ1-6,CASSLMHSSYNSPLHF,TGTGCCAGCAGTCTTATGCATAGCTCCTATAATTCACCCCTCCACTTT
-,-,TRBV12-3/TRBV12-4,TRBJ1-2,CASIPDFGRGYTF,TGTGCCAGCATCCCAGATTTTGGTCGTGGCTACACCTTC
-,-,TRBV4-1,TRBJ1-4,CASSQGEKLFF,TGCGCCAGCAGCCAAGGTGAAAAACTGTTTTTT
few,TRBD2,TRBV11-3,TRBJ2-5,CASSPRTSGSETQYF,TGTGCCAGCAGCCCACGGACTAGCGGGAGTGAGACCCAGTACTTC
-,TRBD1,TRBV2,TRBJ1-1,CASSASRDRGGPNTEAFF,TGTGCCAGCAGTGCCTCGCGGGACAGGGGGGGACCGAACACTGAAGCTTTCTTT
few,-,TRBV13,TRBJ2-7,CASSLEVRREEQYF,TGTGCCAGCAGCTTAGAAGTCCGTCGGGAAGAGCAGTACTTC
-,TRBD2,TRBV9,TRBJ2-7,CASSVSGGNYEQYF,TGTGCCAGCAGCGTGAGCGGGGGCAACTACGAGCAGTACTTC
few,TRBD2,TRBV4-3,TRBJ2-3,CASSQDSSSGRSDTQYF,TGCGCCAGCAGCCAAGACTCGTCTAGCGGGAGGTCAGATACGCAGTATTTT
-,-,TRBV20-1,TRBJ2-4,CSARDMTRVEQYF,TGCAGTGCTAGAGATATGACGCGGGTAGAACAGTACTTC
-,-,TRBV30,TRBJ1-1,CACTTQVNTEAFF,TGTGCCTGCACTACACAGGTGAACACTGAAGCTTTCTTT
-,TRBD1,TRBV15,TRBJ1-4,CATSRDTGAGGAPNEKLFF,TGTGCCACCAGCAGAGATACAGGTGCAGGGGGCGCCCCTAATGAAAAACTGTTTTTT